This T cell receptor beta chain was retrieved from a study of blood T cell repertoires in COVID-19. Overall study: In each case, the material was cDNA or gDNA derived from T cells, B-cell-depleted T cells, or PBMCs.

Clones were sequenced by immunoSEQ multiplex PCR, and TCRdb holds only the in-frame ones, with some missing. Among around 210,000 clones, over 80% were seen once, and the ten largest hold around 0.93%. Germline CDR1 and CDR2: SEHNR and FQNEAQ (reference sequence). This CDR3 is built from 11 residues. The V gene lost 5 bases and the J gene lost 7 bases, with 8 bases spanning the gap. Seattle's enrolled individuals joined amid active infection and were then monitored longitudinally. The sequence was obtained from a man aged 60-69 years with COVID-19, enrolled during active disease. The sample was peripheral blood. This sequence joins TRBV7-9 and TRBJ1-2; D is unclear. The CDR3 sequence is CASSAGAGYTF. CDR3 bases: TGTGCCAGCAGCGCAGGTGCTGGCTACACCTTC.